This is a list of T cell receptor beta chains from one sample in a study of beta chain features in type 1 diabetes. Assay: immunoSEQ multiplex PCR; the TCRdb copy retains only in-frame clones and omits some. The table includes some 700,000 clones, 13% detected once. The specimen was naive CD4+ T cells from blood. Every receptor here comes from a man aged 18 to 30 with type 1 diabetes. CDR3s include the opening cysteine and the closing phenylalanine or tryptophan. The D gene is left open where the match is weak. Clone size, where shown, is once, few, many, or a class for clones that have expanded.

>TRBD2|TRBV7-2|TRBJ2-3|few
TGTGCCAGCAGCTTAGCCCAGCGGGGGAGCACAGATACGCAGTATTTT
CASSLAQRGSTDTQYF
>-|TRBV27|TRBJ2-5|-
TGTGCCAGCAGTTTACGGGAATGGGGGACCCAGTACTTC
CASSLREWGTQYF
>-|TRBV29-1|TRBJ1-2|-
TGCAGCGTTGACGTGACAGATGAACATAACTATGGCTACACCTTC
CSVDVTDEHNYGYTF
>TRBD2|TRBV29-1|TRBJ2-4|-
TGCAGCGCTATGGGACTAGCGGGGGGAGCCAAAAACATTCAGTACTTC
CSAMGLAGGAKNIQYF
>-|TRBV9|TRBJ1-2|-
TGTGCCAGCAGCGTAGGACCAGGCTATGGCTACACCTTC
CASSVGPGYGYTF
>-|TRBV9|TRBJ1-6|-
TGTGCCATCCCCACGAGCTTACAGGGACGGAATTCACCCCTCCACTTT
CAIPTSLQGRNSPLHF
>-|TRBV4-1|TRBJ2-7|-
TGCGCCAGCAGCCAAGATCGGGGGCAGGGCCTTCCCTACGAGCAGTACTTC
CASSQDRGQGLPYEQYF
>-|TRBV7-8|TRBJ1-2|few
TGTGCCAGCAGCGCAAGGCAGGTTTATGGCTACACCTTC
CASSARQVYGYTF
>TRBD1|TRBV10-3|TRBJ1-2|few
TGTGCCATCAGTGAGAGGAGGGGGCGGAATGGCTACACCTTC
CAISERRGRNGYTF
>-|TRBV25-1|TRBJ1-1|-
TGTGCCAGCAGTGAAGAGTATTTGGGGGGACCGAACACTGAAGCTTTCTTT
CASSEEYLGGPNTEAFF
>-|TRBV9|TRBJ1-1|few
TGTGCCAGCAGCGTAGGATCGGCGAGTTATACTGAAGCTTTCTTT
CASSVGSASYTEAFF
>-|TRBV7-2|TRBJ1-2|few
TGTGCCAGCAGCTTAGGCGAGGACTATGGCTACACCTTC
CASSLGEDYGYTF
>-|TRBV6-5|TRBJ2-1|few
TGTGCCAGCAGTAAGACGGGTGGTGAGCAGTTCTTC
CASSKTGGEQFF
>-|TRBV28|TRBJ2-3|-
TGTGCCAGCAGTTTACCGGAAAGCACAGATACGCAGTATTTT
CASSLPESTDTQYF
>-|TRBV29-1|TRBJ1-1|-
TGCAGCGTTGGAGGGTTTTCCACTGAAGCTTTCTTT
CSVGGFSTEAFF
>-|TRBV5-6|TRBJ1-1|-
TGTGCCAGCAGCCTAAGACAGAACACTGAAGCTTTCTTT
CASSLRQNTEAFF
>TRBD1|TRBV5-1|TRBJ1-2|-
TGCGCCAGCAGTTCAGGGGGCGCCTCTGGCTACACCTTC
CASSSGGASGYTF
>-|TRBV5-1|TRBJ2-1|few
TGCGCCAGCAGCTTGGAGGCGGAAGAGGGAACTGAGCAGTTCTTC
CASSLEAEEGTEQFF
>TRBD2|TRBV6-6|TRBJ2-2|-
TGTGCCAGCAGGGAGACTAGCGCGAACACCGGGGAGCTGTTTTTT
CASRETSANTGELFF
>-|TRBV19|TRBJ1-5|few
TGTGCCAGTAGTTTTTGGGGCGCGGGTCAGCCCCAGCATTTT
CASSFWGAGQPQHF
>-|TRBV30|TRBJ1-5|-
TGTGCCTGGAGTGTGCAGGGCCCTCAGCCCCAGCATTTT
CAWSVQGPQPQHF
>-|TRBV29-1|TRBJ2-2|-
TGCAGCGTTTTACCGGGACTCTCGAACACCGGGGAGCTGTTTTTT
CSVLPGLSNTGELFF
>TRBD2|TRBV4-1|TRBJ2-3|-
TGCGCCAGCAGCCAGACGCCCCTGACTAGCGAGGTCTTGGCAGATACGCAGTATTTT
CASSQTPLTSEVLADTQYF
>TRBD2|TRBV30|TRBJ2-7|-
TGTGCCTGGAGGGGAGGGTCCTACGAGCAGTACTTC
CAWRGGSYEQYF
>-|TRBV9|TRBJ1-6|-
TGTGCCAGCAGCGTGGACAGTAATTCACCCCTCCACTTT
CASSVDSNSPLHF
>-|TRBV7-9|TRBJ1-1|-
TGTGCCAGCAGCCCGACGCAGGGGAGCACTGAAGCTTTCTTT
CASSPTQGSTEAFF
>-|TRBV19|TRBJ2-3|-
TGTGCCAGTAGTCCATACCGGGACACGGAATGGGATACGCAGTATTTT
CASSPYRDTEWDTQYF
>-|TRBV5-1|TRBJ2-1|few
TGCGCCAGCAGCTTGGACTCCGGGACCCACAATGAGCAGTTCTTC
CASSLDSGTHNEQFF
>-|TRBV5-1|TRBJ2-2|-
TGCGCCAACCGGCAGGGCAACACCGGGGAGCTGTTTTTT
CANRQGNTGELFF
>-|TRBV30|TRBJ2-5|-
TGTGCCTGGAGTGCTGGGGGCGAGACCCAGTACTTC
CAWSAGGETQYF
>-|TRBV7-8|TRBJ1-4|few
TGTGCCAGCAGCTTAGATTTGGGACCGTTCAATGAAAAACTGTTTTTT
CASSLDLGPFNEKLFF
>TRBD1|TRBV7-9|TRBJ1-5|few
TGTGCCAGCAGTCCAACCCCGGGACAGGGTTTGAGCAATCAGCCCCAGCATTTT
CASSPTPGQGLSNQPQHF
>-|TRBV18|TRBJ1-5|few
TGTGCCAGCTCACCAGGGACGGGCAATCAGCCCCAGCATTTT
CASSPGTGNQPQHF
>-|TRBV21-1|TRBJ2-5|-
TGTGCCAGCAGCCGCCGGGAGACCCAGTACTTC
CASSRRETQYF
>TRBD1|TRBV10-3|TRBJ2-5|few
TGTGCCATCAGGGGACAGTCAGGGGGCGAGGAGACCCAGTACTTC
CAIRGQSGGEETQYF
>-|TRBV10-3|TRBJ2-7|-
TGTGCCACCCAATACTTACAGGGTACCTACGAGCAGTACTTC
CATQYLQGTYEQYF
>-|TRBV5-5|TRBJ1-5|few
TGTGCCAGCAGCCCCGATCTAAGCCGTGGACAGCCCCAGCATTTT
CASSPDLSRGQPQHF